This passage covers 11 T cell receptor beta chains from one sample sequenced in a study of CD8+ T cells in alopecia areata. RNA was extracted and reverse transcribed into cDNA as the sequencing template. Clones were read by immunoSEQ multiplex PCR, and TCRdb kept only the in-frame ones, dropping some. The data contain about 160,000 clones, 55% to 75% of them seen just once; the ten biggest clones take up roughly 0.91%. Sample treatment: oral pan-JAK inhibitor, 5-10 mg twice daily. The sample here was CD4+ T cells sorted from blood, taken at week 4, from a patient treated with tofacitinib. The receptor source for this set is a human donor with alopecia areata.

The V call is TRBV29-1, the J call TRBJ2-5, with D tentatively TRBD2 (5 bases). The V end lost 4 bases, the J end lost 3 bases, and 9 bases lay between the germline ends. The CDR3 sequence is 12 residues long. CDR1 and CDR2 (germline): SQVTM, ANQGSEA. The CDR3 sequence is CSVGGLEETQYF. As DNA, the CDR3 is TGCAGCGTTGGAGGACTGGAAGAGACCCAGTACTTC.

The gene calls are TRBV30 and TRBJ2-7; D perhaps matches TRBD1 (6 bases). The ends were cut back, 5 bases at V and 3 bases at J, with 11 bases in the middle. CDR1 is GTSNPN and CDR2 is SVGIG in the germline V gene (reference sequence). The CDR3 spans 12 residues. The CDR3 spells CAWQTGIYEQYF. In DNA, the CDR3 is TGTGCCTGGCAGACAGGAATCTACGAGCAGTACTTC.

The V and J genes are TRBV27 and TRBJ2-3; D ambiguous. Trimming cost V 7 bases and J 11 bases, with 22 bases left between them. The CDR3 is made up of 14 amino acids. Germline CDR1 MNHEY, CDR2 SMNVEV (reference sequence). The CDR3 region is CASTIPGRLERQYF. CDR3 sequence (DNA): TGTGCCAGCACCATACCCGGTCGTCTCGAGAGGCAGTATTTT.

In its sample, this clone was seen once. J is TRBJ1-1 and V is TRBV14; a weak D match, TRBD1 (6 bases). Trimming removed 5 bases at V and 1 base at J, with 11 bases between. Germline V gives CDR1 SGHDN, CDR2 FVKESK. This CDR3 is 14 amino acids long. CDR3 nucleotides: TGTGCCAGCAGCAAAAAGGGGGGGAACACTGAAGCTTTCTTT. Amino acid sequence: CASSKKGGNTEAFF.

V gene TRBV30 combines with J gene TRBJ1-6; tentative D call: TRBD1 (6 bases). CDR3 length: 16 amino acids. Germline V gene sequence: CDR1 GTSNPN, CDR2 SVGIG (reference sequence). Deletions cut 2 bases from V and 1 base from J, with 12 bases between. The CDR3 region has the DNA TGTGCCTGGAGTCGTGGGGGGCGATCCTATAATTCACCCCTCCACTTT. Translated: CAWSRGGRSYNSPLHF.

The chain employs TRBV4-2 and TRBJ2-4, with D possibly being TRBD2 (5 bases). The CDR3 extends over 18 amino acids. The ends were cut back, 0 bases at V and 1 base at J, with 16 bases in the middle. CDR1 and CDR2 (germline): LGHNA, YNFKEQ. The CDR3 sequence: CASSQDQSGSEAKNIQYF. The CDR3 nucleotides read TGTGCCAGCAGCCAAGATCAAAGCGGATCGGAGGCCAAAAACATTCAGTACTTC.

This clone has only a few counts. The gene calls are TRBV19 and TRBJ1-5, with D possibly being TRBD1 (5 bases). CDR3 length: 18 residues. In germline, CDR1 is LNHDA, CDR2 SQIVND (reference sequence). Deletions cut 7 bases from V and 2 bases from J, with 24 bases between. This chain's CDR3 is CASTPRDPARKGNQPQHF. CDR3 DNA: TGTGCCAGTACCCCTCGGGACCCCGCAAGAAAGGGCAATCAGCCCCAGCATTTT.

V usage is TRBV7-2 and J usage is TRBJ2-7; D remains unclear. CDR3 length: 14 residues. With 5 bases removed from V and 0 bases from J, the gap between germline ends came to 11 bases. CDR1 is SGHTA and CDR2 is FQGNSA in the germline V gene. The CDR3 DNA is TGTGCCAGCAGCGTGGACCGCTACTCCTACGAGCAGTACTTC. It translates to CASSVDRYSYEQYF.

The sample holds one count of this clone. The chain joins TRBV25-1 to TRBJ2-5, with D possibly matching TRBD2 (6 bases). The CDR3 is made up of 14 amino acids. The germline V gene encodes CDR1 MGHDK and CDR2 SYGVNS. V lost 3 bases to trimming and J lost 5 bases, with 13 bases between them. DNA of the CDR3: TGTGCCAGCAGTGAGGAACGGGGGAGGGAGACCCAGTACTTC. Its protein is CASSEERGRETQYF.

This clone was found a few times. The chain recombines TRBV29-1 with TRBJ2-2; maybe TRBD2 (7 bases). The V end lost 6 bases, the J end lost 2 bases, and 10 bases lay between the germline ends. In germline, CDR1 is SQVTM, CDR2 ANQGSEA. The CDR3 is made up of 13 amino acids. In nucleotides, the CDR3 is TGCAGCGTGGGAGGGGGTAACACCGGGGAGCTGTTTTTT. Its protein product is CSVGGGNTGELFF.

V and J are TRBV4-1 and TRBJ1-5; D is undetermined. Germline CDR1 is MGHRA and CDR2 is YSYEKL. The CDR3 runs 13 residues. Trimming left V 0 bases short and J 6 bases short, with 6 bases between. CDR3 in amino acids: CASSQEGFQPQHF. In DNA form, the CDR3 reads TGCGCCAGCAGCCAAGAGGGGTTTCAGCCCCAGCATTTT.